This T cell receptor (beta chain) was identified in a study of post-analysis software for immune sequencing data. Study-level points and caveats: Strong co-clustering by F measure linked samples that shared a preparation batch. Significantly lower normalized Chao1 diversity was found in patients with multiple sclerosis relative to controls. About five TRBV segments occurring more often in patients than controls included TRBV5-6, TRBV5-1 and TRBV20-1.

Carried by the TCR beta cDNA libraries were unique molecular identifiers. The authors obtained some 500,000 cDNA molecules from approximately 1 to 10 million T cells. TCRdb re-derived calls from the PCR reads in MiXCR, one entry per CDR3 protein. This table has hundreds of thousands of distinct CDR3 sequences, just under 30% appearing once. Trimming cost V 0 bases and J 9 bases, with 15 bases left between them. The CDR3 has 15 amino acids. In germline, CDR1 is SGHTA, CDR2 FQGNSA. In regard to this clonotype: Its target is not known.

The rearrangement joins TRBV7-2 to TRBJ2-4; D ambiguous. The sequence was collected from a girl between 5 and 17 years old with multiple sclerosis. Source material: blood. In DNA form, the CDR3 reads TGTGCCAGCAGCTTAGCCCCGGGCCCTAGTGTCATTCAGTACTTC. It is translated as CASSLAPGPSVIQYF.